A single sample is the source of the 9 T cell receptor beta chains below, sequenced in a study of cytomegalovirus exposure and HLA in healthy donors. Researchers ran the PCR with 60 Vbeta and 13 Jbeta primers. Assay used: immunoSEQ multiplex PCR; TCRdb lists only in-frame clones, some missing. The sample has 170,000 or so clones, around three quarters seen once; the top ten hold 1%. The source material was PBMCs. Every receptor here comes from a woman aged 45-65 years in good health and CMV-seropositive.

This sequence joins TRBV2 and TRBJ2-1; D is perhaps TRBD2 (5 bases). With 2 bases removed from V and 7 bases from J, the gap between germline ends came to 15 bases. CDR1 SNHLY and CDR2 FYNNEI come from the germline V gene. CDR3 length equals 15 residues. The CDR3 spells CASSEFGEWENEQFF. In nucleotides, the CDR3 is TGTGCCAGCAGTGAATTCGGGGAGTGGGAGAATGAGCAGTTCTTC.

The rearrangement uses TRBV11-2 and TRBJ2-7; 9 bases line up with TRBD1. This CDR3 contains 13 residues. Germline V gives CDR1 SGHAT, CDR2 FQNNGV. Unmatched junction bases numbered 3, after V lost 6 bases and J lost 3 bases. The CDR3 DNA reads TGTGCCAGCAGGGGACAGGGAGGCTACGAGCAGTACTTC. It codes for CASRGQGGYEQYF.

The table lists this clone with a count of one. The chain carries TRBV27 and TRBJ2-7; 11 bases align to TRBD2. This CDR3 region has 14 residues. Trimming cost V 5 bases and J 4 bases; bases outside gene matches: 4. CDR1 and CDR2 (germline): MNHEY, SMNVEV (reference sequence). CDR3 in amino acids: CASSIAGGPYEQYF. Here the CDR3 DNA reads TGTGCCAGCAGTATAGCGGGGGGGCCGTACGAGCAGTACTTC.

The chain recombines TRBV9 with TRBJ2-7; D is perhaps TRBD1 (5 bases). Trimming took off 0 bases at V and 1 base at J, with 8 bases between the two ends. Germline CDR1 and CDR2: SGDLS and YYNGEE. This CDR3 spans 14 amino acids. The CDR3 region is CASSVDGASYEQYF. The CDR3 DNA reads TGTGCCAGCAGCGTAGATGGGGCATCCTACGAGCAGTACTTC.

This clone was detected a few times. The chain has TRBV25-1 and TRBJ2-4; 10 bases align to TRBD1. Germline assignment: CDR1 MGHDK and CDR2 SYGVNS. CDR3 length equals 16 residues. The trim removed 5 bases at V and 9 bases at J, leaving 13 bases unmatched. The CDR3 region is CASSRRGQGGVVIQYF. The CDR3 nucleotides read TGTGCCAGCAGTAGACGCGGACAGGGGGGAGTCGTCATTCAGTACTTC. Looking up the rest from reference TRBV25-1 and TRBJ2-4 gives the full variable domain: EADIYQTPRYLVIGTGKKITLECSQTMGHDKMYWYQQDPGMELHLIHYSYGVNSTEKGDLSSESTVSRIRTEHFPLTLESARPSHTSQYLCASSRRGQGGVVIQYFGAGTRLSVL.

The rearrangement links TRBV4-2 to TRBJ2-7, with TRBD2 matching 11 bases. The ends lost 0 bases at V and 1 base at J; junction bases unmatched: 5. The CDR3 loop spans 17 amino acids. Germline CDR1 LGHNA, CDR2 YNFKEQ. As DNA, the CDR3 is TGTGCCAGCAGCCAAGAAACTAGCGGGAGTGCGTCCTACGAGCAGTACTTC. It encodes CASSQETSGSASYEQYF.

The DNA of the CDR3 is TGTGCCAGCAATCCGGGACAGGGGGCATTCGATGAGCAGTTCTTC. Encoded protein: CASNPGQGAFDEQFF. The J gene is TRBJ2-1, the V gene TRBV4-2; 12 bases are shared with TRBD1. The V gene's germline CDR1 is LGHNA and CDR2 YNFKEQ. With V trimmed by 7 bases and J by 8 bases, 9 bases remained unmatched. The CDR3 length is 15 residues.

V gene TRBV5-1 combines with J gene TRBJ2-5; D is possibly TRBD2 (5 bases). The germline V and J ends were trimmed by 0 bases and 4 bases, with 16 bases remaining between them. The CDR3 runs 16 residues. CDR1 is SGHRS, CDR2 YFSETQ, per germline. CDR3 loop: CASSLGPLSGRETQYF. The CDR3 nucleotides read TGCGCCAGCAGCTTGGGACCCCTGAGCGGAAGAGAGACCCAGTACTTC.

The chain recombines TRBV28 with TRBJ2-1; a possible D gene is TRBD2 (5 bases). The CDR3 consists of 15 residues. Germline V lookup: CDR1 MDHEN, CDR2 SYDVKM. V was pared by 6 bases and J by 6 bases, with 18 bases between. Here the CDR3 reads CASRMTGKGTNEQFF. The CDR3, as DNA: TGTGCCAGCAGAATGACCGGGAAAGGCACCAATGAGCAGTTCTTC.